This T cell receptor (beta chain) is from a study of Ad26.COV2.S vaccination and SARS-CoV-2 variants. Study information: The study gave Ad26.COV2.S intramuscularly, once or twice 56 days apart.

TCRdb's copy holds only in-frame clones and misses some; the assay was immunoSEQ multiplex PCR. The sample shows about 440,000 clones, approximately 90% of them seen only once. CDR1 and CDR2 from the germline V gene are LNHDA and SQIVND (reference sequence). V was shortened by 5 bases and J by 4 bases, with 14 bases between the two germline ends. The CDR3 runs to 15 residues. The treatment is: about 20 received Ad26.COV2.S at low or high dose, single or two shots; 5 received placebo; per-sample allocation not given. The samples were gathered on day 63 after the first injection of vaccine or placebo. Donation came from an adult in Boston who was aged 18-55 years. In the vaccine, an Ad26 vector expressed the SARS-CoV-2 spike of the Wuhan strain. Study-level points and caveats: Relative to placebo recipients, vaccine recipients exhibited elevated spike-specific TCR breadth.

Details on this clone: Antigen: not known.

The sequences come from peripheral blood, collected in a trial of Ad26.COV2.S vaccine versus placebo. The gene calls are TRBV19 and TRBJ2-2, with D possibly being TRBD2 (6 bases). The receptor's source is a person aged 18-65 years who received the Ad26.COV2.S COVID-19 vaccine or a placebo. The CDR3 is CASSLLGGGTGELFF. CDR3 coding DNA: TGTGCCAGTAGTCTATTGGGGGGAGGCACCGGGGAGCTGTTTTTT.